This T cell receptor beta chain was identified during a study of shared T cell receptors in the human thymus. Sequenced by immunoSEQ multiplex PCR; TCRdb stores in-frame clones only, minus some. The sample consists of 640,000 or so clones, more than 70% of them appearing once. This CDR3 comprises 14 residues. Trimming cost V 4 bases and J 7 bases; bases outside gene matches: 8. CDR1 is SGDLS, CDR2 YYNGEE, per germline. These data were also filed under a second study, of human thymus T cells.

The chain carries TRBV9 and TRBJ2-7, with 10 bases matching TRBD1. The specimen sequenced was thymocytes. The sequence was obtained from a boy under two years old with a congenital heart defect. CDR3 bases: TGTGCCAGCAGCCCCGGGACAGGGGCGGGAGAGCAGTACTTC. This codes for CASSPGTGAGEQYF.